This T cell receptor (beta chain) was profiled in a study of T cells in Graves' hyperthyroidism and ophthalmopathy. The CDR3 sequence is 15 residues long. CDR1 SGHRS and CDR2 YFSETQ come from the germline V gene. V shed 4 bases, J shed 4 bases, and the junction held 5 bases outside the gene matches. This clonotype has at least ten counts. Exclusion criteria comprised uncontrolled infection, other autoimmune disease, pregnancy or lactation. RNA transcripts served as the template for amplifying TCR beta CDR3 regions. A set of HTBI primers served as the primers for a first-round RT-PCR of the TCR CDR3. Via MiXCR, TCRdb re-called the multiplex PCR reads, giving one row per CDR3 protein. This sample has about 840,000 distinct CDR3 sequences, with 38% found just once.

Sequences were obtained from blood. The TCR was taken from a man aged 18 to 29 with Graves' hyperthyroidism. This chain connects TRBV5-1 to TRBJ2-7; 13 bases fit TRBD2. CDR3 bases: TGCGCCAGCAGCGGAGGACTAGCGGGAGCATACGAGCAGTACTTC. Translating it yields CASSGGLAGAYEQYF.